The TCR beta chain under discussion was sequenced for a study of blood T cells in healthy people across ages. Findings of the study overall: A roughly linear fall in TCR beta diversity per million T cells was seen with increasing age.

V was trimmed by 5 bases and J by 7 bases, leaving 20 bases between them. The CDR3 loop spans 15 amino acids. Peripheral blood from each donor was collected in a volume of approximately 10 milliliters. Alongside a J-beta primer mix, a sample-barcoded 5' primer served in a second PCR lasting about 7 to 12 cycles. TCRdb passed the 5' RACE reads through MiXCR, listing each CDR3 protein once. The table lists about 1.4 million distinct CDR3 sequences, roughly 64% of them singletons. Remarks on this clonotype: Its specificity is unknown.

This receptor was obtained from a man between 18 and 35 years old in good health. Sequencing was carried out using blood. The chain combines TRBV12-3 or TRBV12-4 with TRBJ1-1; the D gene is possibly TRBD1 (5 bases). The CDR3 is CASSHNADTYFEAFF. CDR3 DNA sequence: TGTGCCAGCAGTCACAACGCGGACACTTACTTTGAAGCTTTCTTT.